Shown below are 21 T cell receptor beta chains from a single sample sequenced in a study of shared clonotypes between healthy human individuals. Naive CD8 cells lacked CD45RO and underwent positive selection for CCR7, leaving out terminally differentiated effector memory CD45RA+ cells. Only in-frame clones appear in the TCRdb table, and some are missing; sequencing was by immunoSEQ multiplex PCR. Among hundreds of thousands of clones listed, around 96% were seen once. The specimen was naive CD8+ T cells sorted from blood. These receptor sequences come from a woman between 25 and 40 years old in good health.

The chain couples TRBV12-5 to TRBJ1-2, with D perhaps matching TRBD1 (6 bases). V shed 5 bases and J shed 6 bases, with 16 bases lying between them. CDR1 is LGHNT, CDR2 FRNRAP, per germline. CDR3 length: 14 amino acids. The CDR3 region has the DNA TGTGCTAGTGGTACAACAGGGAGTGGAAATGGCTACACCTTC. Translating it yields CASGTTGSGNGYTF.

The chain carries TRBV27 and TRBJ2-1, with 10 bases fitting TRBD2. J gave up 6 bases and V 5 bases, and 13 bases lay outside the gene matches. The V gene's germline CDR1 is MNHEY and CDR2 SMNVEV (reference sequence). The CDR3 covers 17 residues. The CDR3 spells CASSTSGSGRFTNEQFF. The CDR3 region has the DNA TGTGCCAGCAGTACCAGCGGTAGCGGGAGGTTCACCAATGAGCAGTTCTTC.

This clone was seen once. The rearrangement links TRBV27 to TRBJ2-1; D not resolved. CDR3 length: 12 residues. Germline CDR1 and CDR2: MNHEY and SMNVEV (reference sequence). Trimming cost V 1 base and J 9 bases, with 7 bases left between them. In DNA form, the CDR3 reads TGTGCCAGCAGTTTATATGGAACTGAGCAGTTCTTC. Translating gives CASSLYGTEQFF.

In DNA, the CDR3 is TGTGCCAGCAGTCCGCGGACAACAGGGACTAGCGGGAGGGGGAATGAGCAGTTCTTC. This encodes CASSPRTTGTSGRGNEQFF. This chain links TRBV28 with TRBJ2-1, with TRBD2 matching 16 bases. This CDR3 region has 19 residues. V shed 5 bases, J shed 7 bases, and the junction held 14 bases outside the gene matches. Germline values: CDR1 MDHEN, CDR2 SYDVKM.

To note about this clone: Sequence at one end of the junction differs from germline and may be a read error. The chain uses TRBV28 and TRBJ2-1, with TRBD2 as a possible D gene (6 bases). CDR3 size: 21 residues. CDR1 is MDHEN, CDR2 SYDVKM, per germline. CDR3 sequence reads: CASSLGGRGYKRSPLGIHPVF. The CDR3 region has the DNA TGTGCCAGCAGTTTGGGGGGACGTGGATACAAGAGAAGCCCGCTCGGTATTCATCCGGTCTTC.

This chain links TRBV6-5 with TRBJ2-7; 12 bases line up with TRBD2. The CDR3 contains 16 residues. Germline lookup yields CDR1 MNHEY and CDR2 SVGAGI. V shed 2 bases and J 3 bases; nucleotides not matched to a gene: 5. CDR3 sequence reads: CASSYETSGSFYEQYF. The CDR3 DNA follows: TGTGCCAGCAGTTACGAGACTAGCGGGAGTTTCTACGAGCAGTACTTC.

This rearrangement joins TRBV10-2 to TRBJ1-2; weak D call: TRBD1 (6 bases). Germline CDR1 WSHSY, CDR2 SAAADI. V lost 5 bases and J lost 3, with 13 bases in between. The CDR3 totals 14 residues. The CDR3 DNA follows: TGCGCCAGCAGTCAACAGGGAGGTGACTATGGCTACACCTTC. Translated, it gives CASSQQGGDYGYTF.

This clone appeared a single time. The chain links TRBV27 to TRBJ2-1; maybe TRBD2 (6 bases). The germline V gene encodes CDR1 MNHEY and CDR2 SMNVEV (reference sequence). The V gene lost 8 bases and the J gene lost 3 bases, with 11 bases spanning the gap. The CDR3 is made up of 13 amino acids. CDR3 DNA sequence: TGTGCCAGCGGGAGGTTCAACTACAATGAGCAGTTCTTC. It codes for CASGRFNYNEQFF.

The chain carries TRBV7-9 and TRBJ1-2, with D unresolved. V lost 2 bases and J 0 bases, leaving 13 bases between the germline ends. This CDR3 has 16 residues. Germline assignment: CDR1 SEHNR and CDR2 FQNEAQ (reference sequence). DNA for the CDR3: TGTGCCAGCAGCTTATTACGCGTGGCACCTAACTATGGCTACACCTTC. The encoded protein is CASSLLRVAPNYGYTF.

In regard to this clone: Additional DNA sequences in this sample encode the identical CDR3. This chain connects TRBV6-6 to TRBJ2-7; D is uncertain. Germline CDR1 and CDR2: MNHNY and SVGAGI (reference sequence). V shed 0 bases and J shed 0 bases, with 6 bases lying between them. The CDR3 has 14 amino acids. The CDR3 is CASSYSGSSYEQYF. CDR3 DNA sequence: TGTGCCAGCAGTTACTCGGGCAGCTCCTACGAGCAGTACTTC.

This chain uses TRBV9 with TRBJ2-2; D is ambiguous. The germline V gene encodes CDR1 SGDLS and CDR2 YYNGEE. Between the trimmed V and J ends, which lost 3 bases and 4 bases, there was a span of 7 bases. This CDR3 is built from 13 residues. The CDR3 region has the DNA TGTGCCAGCAGCGACCTTGGCACCGGGGAGCTGTTTTTT. Translating gives CASSDLGTGELFF.

For this clone: This CDR3 is also generated by other DNA sequences in the sample. The V gene is TRBV10-3, the J gene TRBJ1-5; 7 nucleotides line up with TRBD1. With V trimmed by 0 bases and J by 7 bases, 9 bases remained unmatched. Germline-derived CDR1 and CDR2 are ENHRY and SYGVKD. This CDR3 is 16 amino acids long. The CDR3 loop is CAISESLAGGHQPQHF. DNA of the CDR3: TGTGCCATCAGTGAGTCCCTGGCAGGGGGACACCAGCCCCAGCATTTT.

In this sample, this clone turned up once. This sequence joins TRBV4-2 and TRBJ2-2; TRBD1 agrees at 8 bases. V trimming: 3 bases; J trimming: 3 bases; junction bases outside the gene matches: 9. CDR1 is LGHNA and CDR2 is YNFKEQ in the germline V gene. The CDR3 consists of 17 residues. The CDR3 protein is CASSHPGQDLYTGELFF. The CDR3 DNA follows: TGTGCCAGCAGCCACCCGGGACAGGACTTATACACCGGGGAGCTGTTTTTT.

As to this clone: The same CDR3 can be traced to other DNA sequences in this sample. The rearrangement links TRBV9 to TRBJ2-7; no clear D gene. Between the trimmed V and J ends, which lost 0 bases and 0 bases, there was a span of 7 bases. This CDR3 contains 14 residues. Per germline, CDR1 SGDLS and CDR2 YYNGEE. CDR3 DNA sequence: TGTGCCAGCAGCGTAGGGGCGGACTCCTACGAGCAGTACTTC. It encodes CASSVGADSYEQYF.

This rearrangement joins TRBV7-8 to TRBJ2-3; 10 nucleotides match TRBD2. The CDR3 loop spans 21 amino acids. The V and J ends lost 0 bases and 1 base, in that order; junction bases with no gene match: 16. From germline, CDR1 is SGHVS and CDR2 FQNEAQ. CDR3 sequence reads: CASSLALAGALTHGGTDTQYF. CDR3 nucleotides: TGTGCCAGCAGCTTAGCGCTAGCGGGAGCTCTAACTCACGGGGGCACAGATACGCAGTATTTT.

This chain links TRBV19 with TRBJ1-3; D gene unclear. Trimming left V 7 bases short and J 0 bases short, with 7 bases between. Germline CDR1 LNHDA, CDR2 SQIVND (reference sequence). The CDR3 spans 13 residues. CDR3 bases: TGTGCCAGTATCCGGGGCTCTGGAAACACCATATATTTT. Protein sequence: CASIRGSGNTIYF.

This rearrangement joins TRBV9 to TRBJ2-2; D possibly corresponds to TRBD2 (6 bases). This CDR3 contains 15 residues. V was cut by 6 bases and J by 0 bases, with 12 bases left in between. CDR1 and CDR2 from the germline V gene are SGDLS and YYNGEE. Here the CDR3 DNA reads TGTGCCAGCAAAGAGGGAGGTTCGAACACCGGGGAGCTGTTTTTT. This codes for CASKEGGSNTGELFF.

The chain links TRBV7-9 to TRBJ2-1; 10 bases fit TRBD2. Germline V gives CDR1 SEHNR, CDR2 FQNEAQ (reference sequence). Trimming at V came to 2 bases and at J to 7 bases, leaving 8 bases not matched to a gene. The CDR3 has 16 amino acids. CDR3 amino acids: CASSLYRPSGRNEQFF. The CDR3 nucleotides read TGTGCCAGCAGCTTATACAGACCTAGCGGGAGAAATGAGCAGTTCTTC.

This chain joins TRBV29-1 and TRBJ2-7, with TRBD1 matching over 7 bases. Unmatched junction bases numbered 10, after V lost 4 bases and J lost 1 base. Germline CDR1 SQVTM, CDR2 ANQGSEA. The length of the CDR3 is 15 residues. CDR3 loop: CSVGGNRDSSYEQYF. The CDR3 nucleotides are TGCAGCGTTGGAGGTAACCGGGACAGTTCCTACGAGCAGTACTTC.

This chain links TRBV4-2 with TRBJ1-1, with D unclear. V was shortened by 1 base and J by 11 bases, with 17 bases between the two germline ends. In germline, CDR1 is LGHNA, CDR2 YNFKEQ. CDR3 length: 14 residues. CDR3 in DNA: TGTGCCAGCAGCCAAGGGGGTGGACGGGAGGCGGCTTTCTTT. This encodes CASSQGGGREAAFF.

The rearrangement links TRBV28 to TRBJ2-1; 13 bases are shared with TRBD2. The trim removed 5 bases at V and 4 bases at J, leaving 5 bases unmatched. Germline CDR1 MDHEN, CDR2 SYDVKM. CDR3 size: 16 residues. The CDR3 nucleotides are TGTGCCAGCAGTATGGAGACTAGCGGGAGGTACAATGAGCAGTTCTTC. As protein: CASSMETSGRYNEQFF.